This T cell receptor (beta chain) was obtained from a study of T cells in tuberculosis. General study findings and limits: Shorter CDR3-alpha in active tuberculosis partly drove smaller distances.

Germline V CDR1 and CDR2: LGHNA, YSLEER. The CDR3 extends over 16 amino acids. Trimming removed 2 bases from V and 4 bases from J, with 16 bases in between. Concerning this clone itself: Its target is unknown.

Clones were sequenced by immunoSEQ multiplex PCR, and TCRdb holds only the in-frame ones, with some missing. The data show more than 40,000 clones, about 94% seen once. Material: PBMCs. The chain recombines TRBV4-3 with TRBJ2-3; D may be TRBD2 (6 bases). This clonotype originated in a donor aged 10-29 years with latent tuberculosis or without tuberculosis infection. Some clones in this sample may be carry-over from other donors' samples. The CDR3 spells CASSQYVEPGADTQYF. The CDR3 nucleotides read TGCGCCAGCAGCCAATACGTTGAACCGGGAGCAGATACGCAGTATTTT.